This T cell receptor (delta chain) was identified during a study of gamma-delta chains in newborns, infants, children. Whole-study context: Microbial exposure reportedly drives polyclonal innate γδ T cell expansion after birth.

TCRdb repeated clone calling on the reads with CATT. Among approximately 4,900 delta-chain clones listed, 3% to 4.5% were seen once. This clone was detected only a few times. This sequence may be a read error, since a much larger clone differs from it by one base. This CDR3 is built from 21 residues. The V gene's germline CDR1 is TSWWSYY and CDR2 QGS. Trimming took 1 base from V and 0 from J; bases not matched to a gene: 14. The source of this sequence is a child who was a newborn, infant or young child, either healthy, febrile or measles-vaccinated (not recorded which). The gene calls are TRDV1 and TRDJ1, with 13 bases matching TRDD3. The sample comprised blood. CDR3 in amino acids: CALGEPLRVLGDTGHTDKLIF. The CDR3 DNA reads TGTGCTCTTGGGGAACCCCTCCGCGTACTGGGGGATACGGGCCACACCGATAAACTCATCTTT.